This entry is about one T cell receptor (beta chain). The antigen remains unidentified. The assay was immunoSEQ multiplex PCR, and TCRdb's table has in-frame clones only and misses some. The sample carries about 2.2 million clones, approximately 94% recorded once. This record comes from a study of shared clonotypes between healthy human individuals. Background on the study: A donor's plate count was three for CD4 naive and three for CD4 memory; CD8 naive had two and CD8 memory one.

Study results and caveats: Although depth was large, rarefaction showed that sequencing of the sorted subsets was incomplete.

CD45RO negativity and positive selection for CCR7 defined naive CD8 cells, a population that excluded terminally differentiated effector memory CD45RA+ cells. The donors were adults (healthy and HIV-negative) with no recent acute infections or vaccinations. Trimming shortened V by 0 bases and J by 0 bases, and 12 bases separated the two germline ends. CDR1 is PRHDT, CDR2 FYEKMQ, per germline (reference sequence). The CDR3 spans 17 residues. The clonotype originates from a man younger than 30 in good health. Some clones in this sample may be carry-over from other donors' samples. This chain joins TRBV13 and TRBJ2-4; D is unresolved. The sequenced sample was naive CD8+ T cells from PBMCs. The CDR3 DNA sequence: TGTGCCAGCAGCTTAGGGGTGGCGCAGGAAGCCAAAAACATTCAGTACTTC. Its translation is CASSLGVAQEAKNIQYF. Complete variable domain (other parts from reference TRBV13 and TRBJ2-4): AAGVIQSPRHLIKEKRETATLKCYPIPRHDTVYWYQQGPGQDPQFLISFYEKMQSDKGSIPDRFSAQQFSDYHSELNMSSLELGDSALYFCASSLGVAQEAKNIQYFGAGTRLSVL.